The TCR beta chain described here comes from a study of T cells in Graves' hyperthyroidism and ophthalmopathy. Study overall: Blood was drawn when the patient was first diagnosed and still untreated. Study-level points and caveats: Peripheral blood also featured most of the thyroid clonotypes expanded above 0.001.

Of note for this clonotype: What it recognizes is unknown.

This CDR3 comprises 15 residues. The ends lost 5 bases at V and 5 bases at J; junction bases unmatched: 9. Germline CDR1 and CDR2: MNHEY and SMNVEV (reference sequence). Amplified TCR beta CDR3 regions derived from RNA transcripts. Using the HTBI primer set, a first-round RT-PCR was run on the TCR CDR3. TCRdb independently ran MiXCR on the multiplex PCR reads; one entry per CDR3 protein. Seen here are nearly 600,000 distinct CDR3 sequences, 14% observed once, and the top ten hold under 7%. The chain uses TRBV27 and TRBJ2-5; 9 bases align to TRBD1. The sequenced sample consisted of blood. This sequence was found in a woman aged 25 to 39 with Graves' hyperthyroidism that later progressed to Graves' ophthalmopathy. The CDR3 sequence is CASSPHRGQGETQYF. The CDR3 DNA reads TGTGCCAGCAGTCCGCACAGGGGGCAGGGGGAGACCCAGTACTTC.